This TCR beta chain was observed in a study of blood T cell repertoires in COVID-19. Study context: COVID-19 samples collected from the United States, Italy and Spain covered acute and convalescent phases. T cells, B-cell-depleted T cells, or PBMCs provided the cDNA or gDNA that served as material.

The authors' processing: Counts of nucleated cells, estimated from reference gene primer amplification, were obtained. Repertoires were generated with immunoSEQ multiplex PCR, while TCRdb's copy carries only in-frame clones and drops some. V, J and clone size derive from that table, while D and trimming were established from the DNA sequence. Seen here are a few hundred thousand clones, roughly 86% observed once, and the top ten hold around 7.3%. The source of this sequence is a woman in her 70s with active or convalescent COVID-19. The sequenced sample was peripheral blood.

The CDR3 loop is CASSPGTRGNEAFF. CDR3 in DNA: TGTGCCAGCAGCCCCGGGACAAGGGGGAATGAAGCTTTCTTT. This chain uses TRBV7-8 with TRBJ1-1; a weak D match, TRBD1 (6 bases). Trimming left V 5 bases short and J 7 bases short, with 17 bases between. Germline values: CDR1 SGHVS, CDR2 FQNEAQ. This CDR3 is built from 14 residues.